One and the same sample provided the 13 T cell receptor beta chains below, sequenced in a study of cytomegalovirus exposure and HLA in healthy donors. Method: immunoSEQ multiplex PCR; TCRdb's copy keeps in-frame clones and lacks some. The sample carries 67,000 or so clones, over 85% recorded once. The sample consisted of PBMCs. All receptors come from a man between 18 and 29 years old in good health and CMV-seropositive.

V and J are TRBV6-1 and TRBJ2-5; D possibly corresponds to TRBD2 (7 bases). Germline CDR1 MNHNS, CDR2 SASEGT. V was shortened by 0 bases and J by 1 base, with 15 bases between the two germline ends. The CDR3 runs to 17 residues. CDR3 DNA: TGTGCCAGCAGTGAAGCGTGGCGCGGGGGCTTCCAAGAGACCCAGTACTTC. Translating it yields CASSEAWRGGFQETQYF.

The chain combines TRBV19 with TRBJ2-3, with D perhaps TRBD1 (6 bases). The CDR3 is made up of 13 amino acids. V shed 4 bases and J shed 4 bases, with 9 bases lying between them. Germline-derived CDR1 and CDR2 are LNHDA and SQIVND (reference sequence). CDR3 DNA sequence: TGTGCCAGTAGTAACGGACAGTCAGATACGCAGTATTTT. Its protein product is CASSNGQSDTQYF.

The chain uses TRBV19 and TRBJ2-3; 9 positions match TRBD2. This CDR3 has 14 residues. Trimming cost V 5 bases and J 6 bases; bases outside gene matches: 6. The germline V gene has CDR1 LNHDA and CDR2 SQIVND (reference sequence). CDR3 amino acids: CASSWREGTDTQYF. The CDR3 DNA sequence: TGTGCCAGTAGTTGGCGGGAGGGAACCGATACGCAGTATTTT.

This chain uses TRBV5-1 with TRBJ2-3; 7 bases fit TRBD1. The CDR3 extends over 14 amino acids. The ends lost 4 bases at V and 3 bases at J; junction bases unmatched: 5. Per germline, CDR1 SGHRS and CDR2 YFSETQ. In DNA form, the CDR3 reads TGCGCCAGCAGCCGAGGGGGACAGACAGATACGCAGTATTTT. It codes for CASSRGGQTDTQYF.

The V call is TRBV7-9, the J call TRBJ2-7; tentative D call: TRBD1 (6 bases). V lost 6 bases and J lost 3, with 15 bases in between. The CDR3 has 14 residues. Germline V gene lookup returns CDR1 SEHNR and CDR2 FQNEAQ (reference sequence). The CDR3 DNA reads TGTGCCAGCAGGCCCGAGGACAGTATCTACGAGCAGTACTTC. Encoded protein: CASRPEDSIYEQYF.

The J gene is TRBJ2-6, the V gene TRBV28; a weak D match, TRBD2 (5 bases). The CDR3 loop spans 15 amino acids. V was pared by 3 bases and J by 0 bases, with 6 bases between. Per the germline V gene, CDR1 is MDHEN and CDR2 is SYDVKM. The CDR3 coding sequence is TGTGCCAGCAGTTTTGGAGGCTCTGGGGCCAACGTCCTGACTTTC. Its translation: CASSFGGSGANVLTF.

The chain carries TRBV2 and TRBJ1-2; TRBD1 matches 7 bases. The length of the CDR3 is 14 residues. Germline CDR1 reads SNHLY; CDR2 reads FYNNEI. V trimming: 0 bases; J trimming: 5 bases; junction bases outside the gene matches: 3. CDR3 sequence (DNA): TGTGCCAGCAGTGAAGCGGGGACAGAATATGGCTACACCTTC. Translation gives CASSEAGTEYGYTF.

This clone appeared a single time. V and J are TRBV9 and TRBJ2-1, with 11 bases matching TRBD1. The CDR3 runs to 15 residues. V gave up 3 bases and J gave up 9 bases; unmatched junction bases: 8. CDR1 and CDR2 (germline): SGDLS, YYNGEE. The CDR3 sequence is CASSGGTGGSGEQFF. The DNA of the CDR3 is TGTGCCAGCAGCGGAGGGACAGGGGGTAGTGGTGAGCAGTTCTTC.

The CDR3 region has the DNA TGTGCCAGCAGTTTATATCCCCCCACAGGCCTCCGCTCTGGAAACACCATATATTTT. This translates into CASSLYPPTGLRSGNTIYF. The chain employs TRBV27 and TRBJ1-3; maybe TRBD1 (5 bases). V was trimmed by 1 base and J by 0 bases, leaving 19 bases between them. Germline V CDR1 and CDR2: MNHEY, SMNVEV (reference sequence). CDR3 length equals 19 residues.

The CDR3 is CASDVTSGRGGEQYF. CDR3 sequence (DNA): TGTGCCAGCGATGTTACTAGCGGGAGAGGTGGCGAGCAGTACTTC. The rearrangement links TRBV28 to TRBJ2-7; 11 bases are shared with TRBD2. Germline-derived CDR1 and CDR2 are MDHEN and SYDVKM. CDR3 length equals 15 residues. The ends lost 8 bases at V and 6 bases at J; junction bases unmatched: 12.

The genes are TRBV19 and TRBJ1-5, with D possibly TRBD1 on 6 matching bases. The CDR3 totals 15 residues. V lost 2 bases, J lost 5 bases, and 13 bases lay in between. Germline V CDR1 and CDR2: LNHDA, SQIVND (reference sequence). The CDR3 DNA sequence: TGTGCCAGTAGTATAAGGCAGGGGAGAGATCAGCCCCAGCATTTT. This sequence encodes CASSIRQGRDQPQHF.

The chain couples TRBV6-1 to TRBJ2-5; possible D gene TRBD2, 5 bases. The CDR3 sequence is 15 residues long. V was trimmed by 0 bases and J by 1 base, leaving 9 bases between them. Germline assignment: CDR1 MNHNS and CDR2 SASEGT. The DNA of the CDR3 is TGTGCCAGCAGTGAAGCGAGAGGGATCCAAGAGACCCAGTACTTC. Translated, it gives CASSEARGIQETQYF.

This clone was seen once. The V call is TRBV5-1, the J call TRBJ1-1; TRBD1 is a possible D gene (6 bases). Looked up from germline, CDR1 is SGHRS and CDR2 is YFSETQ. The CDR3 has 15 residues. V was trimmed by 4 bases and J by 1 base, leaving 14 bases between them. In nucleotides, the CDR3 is TGCGCCAGCAGCCGTGACACAGGGACGAACACTGAAGCTTTCTTT. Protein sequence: CASSRDTGTNTEAFF.